One sample yielded the 16 T cell receptor beta chains listed below, sequenced in a study of neurological immune-mediated disorders. TCRdb ran MiXCR on the 5' RACE reads and lists one entry per CDR3 protein. This sample has 110,000 or so distinct CDR3 sequences, with roughly 3.4% found just once. The sample comprised PBMCs. These receptors came from a woman aged 25 to 45 with multiple sclerosis.

This clonotype was counted many times. V and J are TRBV6-5 and TRBJ2-5; 7 bases line up with TRBD2. From germline, CDR1 is MNHEY and CDR2 SVGAGI. CDR3 length: 16 residues. The V segment lost 5 bases and the J segment 7 bases; nucleotides outside the gene matches: 16. The CDR3 bases are TGTGCCAGCAGTCCCTTTTTGCGGGGGAACATCGGGACCCAGTACTTC. Residues: CASSPFLRGNIGTQYF.

The table lists this clonotype with many counts. The chain has TRBV5-1 and TRBJ1-1; 7 bases fit TRBD1. In germline, CDR1 is SGHRS, CDR2 YFSETQ. The CDR3 has 14 amino acids. Trimming took 7 bases from V and 1 from J; bases not matched to a gene: 7. The CDR3: CASGGQTSNTEAFF. The CDR3 region has the DNA TGCGCCAGCGGGGGACAGACCTCGAACACTGAAGCTTTCTTT.

This clonotype was seen many times. The genes are TRBV7-6 and TRBJ2-2, with D possibly TRBD2 on 6 matching bases. V was clipped by 4 bases and J by 0 bases, with 12 bases between them. This CDR3 region has 16 residues. The germline CDR1 and CDR2 sequences are SGHVS and FNYEAQ. Written as DNA, the CDR3 is TGTGCCAGCAGCTGGGTGGGGGGATCGAACACCGGGGAGCTGTTTTTT. Protein sequence: CASSWVGGSNTGELFF. Together with reference TRBV7-6 and TRBJ2-2, the CDR3 gives the full variable domain: GAGVSQSPRYKVTKRGQDVALRCDPISGHVSLYWYRQALGQGPEFLTYFNYEAQQDKSGLPNDRFSAERPEGSISTLTIQRTEQRDSAMYRCASSWVGGSNTGELFFGEGSRLTVL.

This clonotype has ten or more counts. The chain carries TRBV20-1 and TRBJ2-7, with 13 bases fitting TRBD2. The CDR3 sequence is 14 residues long. From germline, CDR1 is DFQATT and CDR2 SNEGSKA (reference sequence). V trimming: 6 bases; J trimming: 2 bases; junction bases outside the gene matches: 4. The CDR3 DNA follows: TGCAGTGCCCAACTAGCGGGAGGGCCCTACGAGCAGTACTTC. It translates to CSAQLAGGPYEQYF.

The sample holds many counts of this clonotype. The chain uses TRBV29-1 and TRBJ1-2; unclear D gene. Germline-derived CDR1 and CDR2 are SQVTM and ANQGSEA. The CDR3 loop spans 13 amino acids. Trimming pared 4 bases from V and 4 bases from J, leaving 13 bases between. This chain's CDR3 is CSVGGGEGYGYTF. The CDR3 nucleotides read TGCAGCGTTGGTGGAGGAGAAGGCTATGGCTACACCTTC.

The sample holds many counts of this clonotype. CDR3 amino acids: CSALRLAGGGEQFF. CDR3 DNA sequence: TGCAGTGCTCTAAGACTAGCGGGAGGGGGTGAGCAGTTCTTC. This chain uses TRBV20-1 with TRBJ2-1; 14 nucleotides match TRBD2. The CDR3 is 14 residues long. With 5 bases clipped from V and 9 bases from J, the junction kept 6 bases outside the gene matches. Per the germline V gene, CDR1 is DFQATT and CDR2 is SNEGSKA (reference sequence).

This clonotype was seen at least ten times. The chain is built from TRBV6-2 or TRBV6-3 and TRBJ2-3, with 8 bases lining up with TRBD2. The CDR3 contains 13 residues. Germline loops: CDR1 MNHEY, CDR2 SVGEGT. V was pared by 6 bases and J by 1 base, with 0 bases of the junction left unmatched. The CDR3 region has the DNA TGTGCCAGCAGGACTAGCGGCACAGATACGCAGTATTTT. Its translation is CASRTSGTDTQYF.

This clonotype came up many times. The J gene is TRBJ2-3, the V gene TRBV9; a possible D gene is TRBD1 (5 bases). The CDR3 is 14 amino acids. The V gene's germline CDR1 is SGDLS and CDR2 YYNGEE. V lost 3 bases and J lost 6, with 14 bases in between. In DNA, the CDR3 is TGTGCCAGCAGCGCAAGGGGTAATCTCGATACGCAGTATTTT. Protein product: CASSARGNLDTQYF.

This clonotype was detected ten times or more. This chain connects TRBV20-1 to TRBJ1-3; TRBD1 agrees at 7 bases. The ends lost 7 bases at V and 2 bases at J; junction bases unmatched: 5. Germline loops: CDR1 DFQATT, CDR2 SNEGSKA (reference sequence). CDR3 size: 13 residues. In nucleotides, the CDR3 is TGCAGTGTCCCAACAGGGGCTGGAAACACCATATATTTT. This codes for CSVPTGAGNTIYF.

Many counts were recorded for this clonotype. V and J are TRBV5-1 and TRBJ1-1, with a weak D call TRBD1 (6 bases). The CDR3 has 15 residues. Deletions cut 2 bases from V and 1 base from J, with 12 bases between. The germline V gene encodes CDR1 SGHRS and CDR2 YFSETQ. The CDR3 sequence: CASSLTTGGNTEAFF. DNA of the CDR3: TGCGCCAGCAGCTTAACGACAGGAGGGAACACTGAAGCTTTCTTT.

This clonotype was detected ten times or more. The chain combines TRBV20-1 with TRBJ2-3; the D is unclear. From germline, CDR1 is DFQATT and CDR2 SNEGSKA (reference sequence). V lost 1 base and J 5 bases, leaving 7 bases between the germline ends. The CDR3 has 12 residues. CDR3 region: CSARVGGDTQYF. For the CDR3, the DNA is TGCAGTGCTAGAGTGGGCGGAGATACGCAGTATTTT.

This clonotype was recorded many times. V gene TRBV20-1 combines with J gene TRBJ2-1, with D perhaps TRBD1 (6 bases). This CDR3 has 10 amino acids. Trimming removed 8 bases from V and 6 bases from J, with 8 bases in between. The V gene's germline CDR1 is DFQATT and CDR2 SNEGSKA (reference sequence). CDR3 sequence reads: CSPGANEQFF. CDR3 DNA: TGCAGTCCAGGGGCCAATGAGCAGTTCTTC.

Ten or more counts support this clonotype. The CDR3 sequence: CASSLGDSSYNEQFF. The CDR3 DNA is TGTGCCAGCAGCTTGGGGGATAGCTCCTACAATGAGCAGTTCTTC. V gene TRBV5-5 combines with J gene TRBJ2-1; D unclear. The CDR3 runs to 15 residues. CDR1 and CDR2 (germline): SGHKS, YYEKEE (reference sequence). Trimming pared 0 bases from V and 0 bases from J, leaving 7 bases between.

This clonotype appeared many times. V and J are TRBV9 and TRBJ2-1; 9 nucleotides agree with TRBD2. J gave up 15 bases and V 4 bases, and 8 bases lay outside the gene matches. Germline V lookup: CDR1 SGDLS, CDR2 YYNGEE. The CDR3 contains 12 residues. The CDR3 loop reads CASSLAGGRMFF. The CDR3 nucleotides are TGTGCCAGCAGCTTGGCGGGGGGGCGTATGTTCTTC.

This clonotype was recorded at least ten times. This chain links TRBV20-1 with TRBJ2-1; 13 positions agree with TRBD2. The CDR3 has 14 amino acids. CDR1 and CDR2 from the germline V gene are DFQATT and SNEGSKA (reference sequence). V trimming: 6 bases; J trimming: 5 bases; junction bases outside the gene matches: 4. The CDR3 loop is CSASGTSGNNEQFF. The CDR3 region has the DNA TGCAGTGCCAGCGGGACTAGCGGGAACAATGAGCAGTTCTTC.

This clonotype was recorded at least ten times. The chain links TRBV20-1 to TRBJ2-7, with D uncertain. Germline CDR1 is DFQATT and CDR2 is SNEGSKA (reference sequence). This CDR3 region has 15 residues. Trimming took off 0 bases at V and 0 bases at J, with 12 bases between the two ends. CDR3 DNA: TGCAGTGCTAGAGATGTGGCGGAGAGCTCCTACGAGCAGTACTTC. It encodes CSARDVAESSYEQYF.